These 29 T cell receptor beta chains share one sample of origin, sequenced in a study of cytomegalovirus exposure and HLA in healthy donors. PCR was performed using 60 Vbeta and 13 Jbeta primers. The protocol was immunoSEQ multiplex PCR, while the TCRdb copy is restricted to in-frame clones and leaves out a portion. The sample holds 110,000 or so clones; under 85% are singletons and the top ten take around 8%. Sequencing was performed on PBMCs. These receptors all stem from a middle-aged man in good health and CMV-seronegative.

The CDR3 protein is CATAGEYSNQPQHF. The CDR3 DNA reads TGTGCCACCGCAGGGGAATATAGCAATCAGCCCCAGCATTTT. This chain connects TRBV15 to TRBJ1-5, with D possibly being TRBD1 (6 bases). CDR1 and CDR2 from the germline V gene are LNHNV and YYDKDF (reference sequence). The germline V and J ends were trimmed by 8 bases and 0 bases, with 11 bases remaining between them. This CDR3 spans 14 amino acids.

The DNA of the CDR3 is TGCGCCAGCAGCTTGCAGGTCTCCAGGGCAGGTTTCAATGAGCAGTTCTTC. Translated, it gives CASSLQVSRAGFNEQFF. This chain joins TRBV5-1 and TRBJ2-1, with D perhaps matching TRBD1 (5 bases). The CDR3 sequence is 17 residues long. Germline loops: CDR1 SGHRS, CDR2 YFSETQ. The germline V and J ends were trimmed by 1 base and 6 bases, with 20 bases remaining between them.

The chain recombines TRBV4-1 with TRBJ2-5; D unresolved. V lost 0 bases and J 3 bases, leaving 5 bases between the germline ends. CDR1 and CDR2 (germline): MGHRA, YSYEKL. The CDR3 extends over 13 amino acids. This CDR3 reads CASSQDSEETQYF. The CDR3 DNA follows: TGCGCCAGCAGCCAAGACTCCGAAGAGACCCAGTACTTC.

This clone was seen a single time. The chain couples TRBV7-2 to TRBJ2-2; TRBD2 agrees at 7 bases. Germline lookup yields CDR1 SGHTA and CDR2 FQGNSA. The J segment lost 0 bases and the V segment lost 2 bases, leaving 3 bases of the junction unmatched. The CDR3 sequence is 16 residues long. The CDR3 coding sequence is TGTGCCAGCAGCTTAACCGGGGGGTCGAACACCGGGGAGCTGTTTTTT. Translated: CASSLTGGSNTGELFF.

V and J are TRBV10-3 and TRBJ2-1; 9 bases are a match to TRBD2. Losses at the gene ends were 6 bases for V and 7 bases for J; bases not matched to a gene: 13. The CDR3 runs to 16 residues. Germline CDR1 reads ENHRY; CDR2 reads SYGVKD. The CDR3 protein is CAISKPSGKGSNEQFF. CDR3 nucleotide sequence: TGTGCCATCAGCAAACCTAGCGGGAAGGGATCAAATGAGCAGTTCTTC.

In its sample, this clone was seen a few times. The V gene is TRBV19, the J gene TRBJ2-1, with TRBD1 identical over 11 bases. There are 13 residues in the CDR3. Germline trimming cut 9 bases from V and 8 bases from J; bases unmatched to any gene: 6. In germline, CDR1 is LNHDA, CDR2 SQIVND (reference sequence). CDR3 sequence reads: CASRDRGFDEQFF. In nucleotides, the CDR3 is TGTGCCAGCCGGGACAGGGGGTTTGATGAGCAGTTCTTC.

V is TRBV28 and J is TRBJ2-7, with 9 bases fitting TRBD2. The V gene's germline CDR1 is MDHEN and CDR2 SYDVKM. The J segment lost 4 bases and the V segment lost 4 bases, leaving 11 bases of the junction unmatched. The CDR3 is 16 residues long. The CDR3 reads CASSSGSLAGLYEQYF. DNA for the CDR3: TGTGCCAGCAGTTCCGGATCTCTAGCGGGGCTTTACGAGCAGTACTTC.

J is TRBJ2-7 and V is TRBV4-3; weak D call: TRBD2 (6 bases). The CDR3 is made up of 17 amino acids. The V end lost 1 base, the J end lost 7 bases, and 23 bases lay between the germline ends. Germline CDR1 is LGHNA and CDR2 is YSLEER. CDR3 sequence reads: CASSQVLGGKESNEQYF. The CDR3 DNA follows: TGCGCCAGCAGCCAAGTTTTGGGGGGTAAGGAGTCGAATGAGCAGTACTTC.

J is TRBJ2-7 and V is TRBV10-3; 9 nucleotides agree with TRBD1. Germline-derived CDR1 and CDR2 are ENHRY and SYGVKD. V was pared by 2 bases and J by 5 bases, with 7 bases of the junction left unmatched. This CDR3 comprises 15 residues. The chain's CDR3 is CAISEPGTGRHEQYF. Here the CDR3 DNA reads TGTGCCATCAGTGAGCCGGGGACAGGGAGGCACGAGCAGTACTTC.

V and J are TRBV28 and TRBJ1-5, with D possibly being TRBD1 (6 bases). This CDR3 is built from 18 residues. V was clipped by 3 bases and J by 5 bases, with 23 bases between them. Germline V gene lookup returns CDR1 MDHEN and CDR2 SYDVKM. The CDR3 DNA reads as TGTGCCAGCAGTTTCGGGGCCTTACAGGGATGGGGCGATCAGCCCCAGCATTTT. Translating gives CASSFGALQGWGDQPQHF. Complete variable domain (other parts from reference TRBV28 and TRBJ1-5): DVKVTQSSRYLVKRTGEKVFLECVQDMDHENMFWYRQDPGLGLRLIYFSYDVKMKEKGDIPEGYSVSREKKERFSLILESASTNQTSMYLCASSFGALQGWGDQPQHFGDGTRLSIL.

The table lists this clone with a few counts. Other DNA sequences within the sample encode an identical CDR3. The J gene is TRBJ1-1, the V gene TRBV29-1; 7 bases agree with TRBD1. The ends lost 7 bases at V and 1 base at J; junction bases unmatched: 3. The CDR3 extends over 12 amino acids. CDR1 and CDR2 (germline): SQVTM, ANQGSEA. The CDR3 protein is CSGGQTNTEAFF. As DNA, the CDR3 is TGCAGCGGGGGACAGACGAACACTGAAGCTTTCTTT.

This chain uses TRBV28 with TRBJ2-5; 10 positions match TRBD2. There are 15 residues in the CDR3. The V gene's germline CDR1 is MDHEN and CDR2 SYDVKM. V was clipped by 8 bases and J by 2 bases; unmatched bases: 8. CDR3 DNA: TGTGCCAGCTTGGGGGCTAGCGGGGGTCAAGAGACCCAGTACTTC. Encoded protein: CASLGASGGQETQYF.

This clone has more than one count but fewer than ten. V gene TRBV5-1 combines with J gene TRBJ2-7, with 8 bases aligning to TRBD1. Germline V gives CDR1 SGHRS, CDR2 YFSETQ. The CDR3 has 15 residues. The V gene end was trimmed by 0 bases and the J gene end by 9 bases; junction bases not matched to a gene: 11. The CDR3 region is CASSLEGTGGLRQYF. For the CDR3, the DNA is TGCGCCAGCAGCTTGGAGGGGACAGGCGGCCTCCGGCAGTACTTC.

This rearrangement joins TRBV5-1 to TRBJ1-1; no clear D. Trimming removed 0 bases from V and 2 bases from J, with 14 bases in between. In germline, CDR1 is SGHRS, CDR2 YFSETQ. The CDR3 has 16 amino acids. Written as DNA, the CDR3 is TGCGCCAGCAGCTTGGATGGTCGCCTAATCAACACTGAAGCTTTCTTT. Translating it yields CASSLDGRLINTEAFF.

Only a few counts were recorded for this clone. CDR3 coding DNA: TGTGCCAGCAGCAAGGACAGGGGGGGCTACACCTTC. This codes for CASSKDRGGYTF. The gene calls are TRBV2 and TRBJ1-2; 10 nucleotides line up with TRBD1. This CDR3 has 12 amino acids. The ends lost 6 bases at V and 8 bases at J; junction bases unmatched: 3. Per the germline V gene, CDR1 is SNHLY and CDR2 is FYNNEI. Based on the CDR3 plus reference TRBV2 and TRBJ1-2, the full variable domain is EPEVTQTPSHQVTQMGQEVILRCVPISNHLYFYWYRQILGQKVEFLVSFYNNEISEKSEIFDDQFSVERPDGSNFTLKIRSTKLEDSAMYFCASSKDRGGYTFGSGTRLTVV.

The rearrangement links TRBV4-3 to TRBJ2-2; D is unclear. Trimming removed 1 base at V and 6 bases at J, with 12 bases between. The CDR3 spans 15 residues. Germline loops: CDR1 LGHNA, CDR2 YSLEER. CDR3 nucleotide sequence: TGCGCCAGCAGCCAAGGTGTAGACCGGGCCGGGGAGCTGTTTTTT. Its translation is CASSQGVDRAGELFF.

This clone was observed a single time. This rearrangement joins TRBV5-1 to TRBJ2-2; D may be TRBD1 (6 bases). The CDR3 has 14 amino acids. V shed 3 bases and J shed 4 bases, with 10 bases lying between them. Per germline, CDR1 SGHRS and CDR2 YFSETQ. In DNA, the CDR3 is TGCGCCAGCAGCTGGTTACAGGGCACCGGGGAGCTGTTTTTT. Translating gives CASSWLQGTGELFF.

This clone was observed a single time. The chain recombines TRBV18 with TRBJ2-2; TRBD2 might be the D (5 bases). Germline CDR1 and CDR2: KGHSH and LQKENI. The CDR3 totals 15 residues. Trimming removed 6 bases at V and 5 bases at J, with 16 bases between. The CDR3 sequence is CASSPTRDPTGELFF. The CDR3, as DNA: TGTGCCAGCTCTCCTACCCGGGATCCTACCGGGGAGCTGTTTTTT.

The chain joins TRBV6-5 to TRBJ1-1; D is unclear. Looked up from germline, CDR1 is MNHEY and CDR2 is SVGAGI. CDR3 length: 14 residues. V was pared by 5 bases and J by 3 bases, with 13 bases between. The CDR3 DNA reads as TGTGCCAGCAGTCAGGTAGACAAGCACACTGAAGCTTTCTTT. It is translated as CASSQVDKHTEAFF.

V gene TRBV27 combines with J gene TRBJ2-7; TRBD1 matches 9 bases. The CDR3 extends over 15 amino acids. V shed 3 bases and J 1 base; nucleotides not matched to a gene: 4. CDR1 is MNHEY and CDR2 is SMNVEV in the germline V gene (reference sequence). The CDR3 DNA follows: TGTGCCAGCAGTTTTTTACAGGGGGCATCCTACGAGCAGTACTTC. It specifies CASSFLQGASYEQYF.

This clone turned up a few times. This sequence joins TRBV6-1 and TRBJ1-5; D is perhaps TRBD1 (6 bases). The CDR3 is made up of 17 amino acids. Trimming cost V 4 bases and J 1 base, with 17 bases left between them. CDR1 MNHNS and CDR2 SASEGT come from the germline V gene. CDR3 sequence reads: CASSGRGKVPSNQPQHF. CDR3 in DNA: TGTGCCAGCAGTGGCAGGGGCAAGGTTCCCAGCAATCAGCCCCAGCATTTT.

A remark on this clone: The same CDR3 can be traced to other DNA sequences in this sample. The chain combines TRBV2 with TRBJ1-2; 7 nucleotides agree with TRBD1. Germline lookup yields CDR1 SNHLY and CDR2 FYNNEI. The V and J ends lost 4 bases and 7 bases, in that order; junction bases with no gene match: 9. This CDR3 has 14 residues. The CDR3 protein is CASSGDSKGAGYTF. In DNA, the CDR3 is TGTGCCAGCAGTGGGGATAGTAAGGGGGCTGGCTACACCTTC.

The CDR3 region has the DNA TGTGCCAGCGACCTACTCTCCGGGACAGGGGGCACTGAAGCTTTCTTT. Translating it yields CASDLLSGTGGTEAFF. This chain connects TRBV2 to TRBJ1-1; 11 bases are shared with TRBD1. The CDR3 covers 16 residues. CDR1 SNHLY and CDR2 FYNNEI come from the germline V gene. With V trimmed by 8 bases and J by 4 bases, 12 bases remained unmatched.

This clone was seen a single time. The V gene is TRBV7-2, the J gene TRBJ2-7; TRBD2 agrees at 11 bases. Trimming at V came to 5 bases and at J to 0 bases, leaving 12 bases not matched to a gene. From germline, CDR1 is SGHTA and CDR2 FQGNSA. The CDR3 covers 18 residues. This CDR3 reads CASSAKLAGGSSSYEQYF. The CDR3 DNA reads TGTGCCAGCAGCGCAAAGCTAGCGGGGGGTAGTAGCTCCTACGAGCAGTACTTC.

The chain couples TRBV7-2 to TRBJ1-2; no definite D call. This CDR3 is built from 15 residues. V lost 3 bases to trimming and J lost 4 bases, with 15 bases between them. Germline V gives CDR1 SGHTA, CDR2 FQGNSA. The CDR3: CASSLEGLSGYGYTF. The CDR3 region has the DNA TGTGCCAGCAGCTTGGAAGGCCTTAGCGGCTATGGCTACACCTTC.

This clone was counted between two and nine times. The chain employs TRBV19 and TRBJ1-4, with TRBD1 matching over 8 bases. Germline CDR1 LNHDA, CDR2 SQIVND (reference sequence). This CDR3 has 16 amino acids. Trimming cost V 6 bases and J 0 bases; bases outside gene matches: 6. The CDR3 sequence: CASRTIQGATNEKLFF. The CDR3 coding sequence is TGTGCCAGTAGGACTATACAGGGGGCAACTAATGAAAAACTGTTTTTT.

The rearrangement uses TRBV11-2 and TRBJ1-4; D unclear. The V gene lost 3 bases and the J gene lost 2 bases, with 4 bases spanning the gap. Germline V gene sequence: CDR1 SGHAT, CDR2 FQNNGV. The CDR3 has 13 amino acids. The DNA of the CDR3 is TGTGCCAGCAGCTTCCGGACTAATGAAAAACTGTTTTTT. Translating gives CASSFRTNEKLFF.

This CDR3 reads CASSLPTGGNYGYTF. The CDR3 DNA sequence: TGTGCCAGCAGCCTACCGACAGGGGGAAACTATGGCTACACCTTC. The genes are TRBV2 and TRBJ1-2; the match to TRBD1 covers 9 bases. Losses at the gene ends were 6 bases for V and 2 bases for J; bases not matched to a gene: 7. Germline V CDR1 and CDR2: SNHLY, FYNNEI. This CDR3 region has 15 residues.

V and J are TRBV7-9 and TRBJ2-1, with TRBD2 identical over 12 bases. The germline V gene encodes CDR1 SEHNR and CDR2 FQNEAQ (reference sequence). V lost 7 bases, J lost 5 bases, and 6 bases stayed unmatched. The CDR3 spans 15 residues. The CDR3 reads CASTSGGAANNEQFF. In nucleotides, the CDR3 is TGTGCCAGCACTAGCGGGGGGGCAGCAAACAATGAGCAGTTCTTC.